The present T cell receptor (beta chain) was sequenced within a study of blood T cell repertoires in COVID-19. Background on the study: The United States, Italy and Spain provided the acute and convalescent COVID-19 samples. T cells, B-cell-depleted T cells, or PBMCs provided the cDNA or gDNA that served as material.

Methods used by the authors: Counts of nucleated cells, estimated from reference gene primer amplification, were obtained. Data came from immunoSEQ multiplex PCR; TCRdb stores just in-frame clones and leaves some out. V and J calls and clone size are as listed in that table; D and trimming were resolved from the DNA. The sample yields roughly 180,000 clones, roughly 85% seen once. Germline V CDR1 and CDR2: SGHTA, FQGNSA. The length of the CDR3 is 16 residues. V lost 1 base, J lost 0 bases, and 10 bases lay in between. The chain employs TRBV7-2 and TRBJ2-1; D is unresolved. Sequencing was performed on peripheral blood. The receptor comes from a woman older than 75 with active or convalescent COVID-19. The CDR3 sequence: CASSLGPGDSYNEQFF. CDR3 nucleotide sequence: TGTGCCAGCAGCTTAGGACCCGGAGACTCCTACAATGAGCAGTTCTTC. The whole variable domain, remainder taken from reference TRBV7-2 and TRBJ2-1, is GAGVSQSPSNKVTEKGKDVELRCDPISGHTALYWYRQSLGQGLEFLIYFQGNSAPDKSGLPSDRFSAERTGGSVSTLTIQRTQQEDSAVYLCASSLGPGDSYNEQFFGPGTRLTVL.